This entry lists 10 T cell receptor beta chains sequenced from one sample in a study of shared clonotypes between healthy human individuals. This table comes from immunoSEQ multiplex PCR, and its TCRdb copy is limited to in-frame clones, with some not included. The table has about 960,000 clones, over 60% seen once. Source material: memory CD4+ T cells sorted from blood. As to subset: CD45RA-negative fraction. All receptors come from a man between 18 and 35 years old in good health.

In this sample, this clone turned up once. V and J are TRBV5-4 and TRBJ2-1; D perhaps matches TRBD1 (5 bases). Germline V CDR1 and CDR2: SGHNT, YYREEE (reference sequence). This CDR3 region has 12 residues. Trimming removed 5 bases at V and 7 bases at J, with 10 bases between. The CDR3 sequence is CASSLAGNEQFF. CDR3 bases: TGTGCCAGCAGTTTAGCAGGGAATGAGCAGTTCTTC.

V usage is TRBV5-5 and J usage is TRBJ1-2; 12 bases are a match to TRBD1. The CDR3 spans 15 residues. Germline V gene data show CDR1 as SGHKS and CDR2 as YYEKEE (reference sequence). After removal of 4 bases from V and 6 bases from J, the junction contained 7 bases not matched to a gene. Here the CDR3 DNA reads TGTGCCAGCAGCCCGTCCGGGACAGGGGGCCATGGCTACACCTTC. As protein: CASSPSGTGGHGYTF.

V and J are TRBV5-6 and TRBJ1-5; 9 bases fit TRBD1. V gave up 4 bases and J gave up 5 bases; unmatched junction bases: 7. CDR3 length: 15 residues. In germline, CDR1 is SGHDT, CDR2 YYEEEE. The CDR3 spells CASSPGTGSHQPQHF. CDR3 DNA: TGTGCCAGCAGCCCCGGGACAGGGTCGCATCAGCCCCAGCATTTT. The variable domain in full, with the rest retrieved from reference TRBV5-6 and TRBJ1-5, is DAGVTQSPTHLIKTRGQQVTLRCSPKSGHDTVSWYQQALGQGPQFIFQYYEEEERQRGNFPDRFSGHQFPNYSSELNVNALLLGDSALYLCASSPGTGSHQPQHFGDGTRLSIL.

This clone occurred once. J is TRBJ1-2 and V is TRBV10-3; unclear D gene. This CDR3 region has 14 residues. V gave up 4 bases and J gave up 4 bases, with 13 bases separating them. CDR1 and CDR2 from the germline V gene are ENHRY and SYGVKD. The CDR3 spells CAISVSKEVYGYTF. The CDR3 bases are TGTGCCATCAGTGTTTCAAAGGAGGTCTATGGCTACACCTTC.

This chain connects TRBV6-1 to TRBJ1-2; 7 nucleotides agree with TRBD1. This CDR3 is 12 amino acids long. CDR1 and CDR2 from the germline V gene are MNHNS and SASEGT. V dropped 3 bases and J dropped 8; count of bases not matched to a gene: 3. CDR3 nucleotide sequence: TGTGCCAGCAGTGATTACAGGGGAGGCTACACCTTC. Its protein is CASSDYRGGYTF.

The chain links TRBV13 to TRBJ1-1; weak D call: TRBD1 (5 bases). The germline V gene has CDR1 PRHDT and CDR2 FYEKMQ (reference sequence). The CDR3 covers 15 residues. V dropped 3 bases and J dropped 7 bases, with 18 bases sitting between them. CDR3 amino acids: CASSFRSDTPYEAFF. The DNA of the CDR3 is TGTGCCAGCAGCTTTAGGTCGGACACCCCTTATGAAGCTTTCTTT.

The chain recombines TRBV2 with TRBJ2-2; D unresolved. The CDR3 runs 12 residues. Germline values: CDR1 SNHLY, CDR2 FYNNEI. V dropped 6 bases and J dropped 3 bases, with 5 bases sitting between them. The CDR3 DNA reads TGTGCCAGCAGCCAAGACACCGGGGAGCTGTTTTTT. It yields the protein CASSQDTGELFF.

The count of this clone is one. V usage is TRBV2 and J usage is TRBJ2-3; 7 bases map to TRBD2. The CDR3 has 14 residues. V trimming: 10 bases; J trimming: 0 bases; junction bases outside the gene matches: 7. Germline V gene lookup returns CDR1 SNHLY and CDR2 FYNNEI. CDR3 sequence reads: CANCGGLSTDTQYF. In nucleotides, the CDR3 is TGTGCCAATTGCGGGGGACTTAGCACAGATACGCAGTATTTT. Using reference TRBV2 and TRBJ2-3 for the parts outside the CDR3, the full variable domain is EPEVTQTPSHQVTQMGQEVILRCVPISNHLYFYWYRQILGQKVEFLVSFYNNEISEKSEIFDDQFSVERPDGSNFTLKIRSTKLEDSAMYFCANCGGLSTDTQYFGPGTRLTVL.

The V and J genes are TRBV5-1 and TRBJ2-1, with unresolved D. Germline CDR1 reads SGHRS; CDR2 reads YFSETQ. The CDR3 consists of 15 residues. V lost 0 bases and J lost 13, with 20 bases in between. Written as DNA, the CDR3 is TGCGCCAGCAGCTTGGAGTGGTACCCCAGTTTAGGCCAGTTCTTC. It translates to CASSLEWYPSLGQFF.

The rearrangement uses TRBV5-5 and TRBJ2-7, with D uncertain. This CDR3 contains 15 residues. Germline CDR1 and CDR2: SGHKS and YYEKEE (reference sequence). V lost 6 bases and J lost 2, with 18 bases in between. The CDR3 loop is CASTPGWASTYEQYF. The CDR3 DNA sequence: TGTGCCAGCACTCCTGGTTGGGCGTCAACCTACGAGCAGTACTTC.